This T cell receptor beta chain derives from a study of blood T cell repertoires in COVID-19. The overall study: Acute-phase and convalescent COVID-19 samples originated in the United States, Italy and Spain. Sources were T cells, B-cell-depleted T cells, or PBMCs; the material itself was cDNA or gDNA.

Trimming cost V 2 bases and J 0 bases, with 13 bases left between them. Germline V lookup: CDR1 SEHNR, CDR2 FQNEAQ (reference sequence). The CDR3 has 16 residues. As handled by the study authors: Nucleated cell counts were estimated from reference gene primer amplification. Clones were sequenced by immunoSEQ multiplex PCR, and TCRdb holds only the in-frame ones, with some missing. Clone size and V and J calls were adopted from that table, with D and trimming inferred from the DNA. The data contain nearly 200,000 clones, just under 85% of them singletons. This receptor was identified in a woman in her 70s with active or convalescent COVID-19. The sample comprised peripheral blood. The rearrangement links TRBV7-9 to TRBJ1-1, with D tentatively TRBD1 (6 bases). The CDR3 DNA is TGTGCCAGCAGCTTATTGGGGGGGCCCATGAACACTGAAGCTTTCTTT. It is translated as CASSLLGGPMNTEAFF. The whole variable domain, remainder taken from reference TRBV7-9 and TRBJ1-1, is DTGVSQNPRHKITKRGQNVTFRCDPISEHNRLYWYRQTLGQGPEFLTYFQNEAQLEKSRLLSDRFSAERPKGSFSTLEIQRTEQGDSAMYLCASSLLGGPMNTEAFFGQGTRLTVV.